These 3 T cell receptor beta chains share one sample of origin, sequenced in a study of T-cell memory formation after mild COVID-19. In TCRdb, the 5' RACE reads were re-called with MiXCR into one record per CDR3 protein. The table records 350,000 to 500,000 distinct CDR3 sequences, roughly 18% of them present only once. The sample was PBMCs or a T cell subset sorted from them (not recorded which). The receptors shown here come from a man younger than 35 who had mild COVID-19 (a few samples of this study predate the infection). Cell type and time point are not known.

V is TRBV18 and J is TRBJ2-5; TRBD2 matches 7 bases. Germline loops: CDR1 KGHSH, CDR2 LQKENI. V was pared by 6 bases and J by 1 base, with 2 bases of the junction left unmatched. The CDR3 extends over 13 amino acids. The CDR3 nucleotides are TGTGCCAGCTCCGGGGGGAGCCAAGAGACCCAGTACTTC. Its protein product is CASSGGSQETQYF.

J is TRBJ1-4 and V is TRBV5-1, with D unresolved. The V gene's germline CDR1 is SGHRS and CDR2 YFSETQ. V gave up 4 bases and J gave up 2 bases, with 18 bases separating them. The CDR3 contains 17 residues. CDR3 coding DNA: TGCGCCAGCAGCCGCGCACCCTTACGAGGGACTAATGAAAAACTGTTTTTT. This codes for CASSRAPLRGTNEKLFF.

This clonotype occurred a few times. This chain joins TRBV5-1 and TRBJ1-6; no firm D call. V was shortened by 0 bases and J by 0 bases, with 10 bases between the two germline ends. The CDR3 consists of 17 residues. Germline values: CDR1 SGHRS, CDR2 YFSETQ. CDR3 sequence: CASSLEPLSSYNSPLHF. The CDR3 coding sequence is TGCGCCAGCAGCTTGGAGCCCCTGAGCTCCTATAATTCACCCCTCCACTTT.